A selection of T cell receptor beta chains follows, all from one sample in a study of blood T cells in healthy people across ages. MiXCR, applied by TCRdb to the 5' RACE reads, yields one record per CDR3 protein. The table includes a few hundred thousand distinct CDR3 sequences, about 28% detected once. This same sample was also taken into another study, of T cells of mothers and their children.

Material for sequencing was blood. The receptors shown here come from a boy aged 2 to 10 in good health. The CDR3 runs from the conserved cysteine through the conserved F or W. The D gene is left open where the match is weak. Clone sizes are given selectively: once, few, many, or a class where the clone is expanded.

V gene	J gene	D gene	clone size	CDR3 DNA	CDR3 protein
TRBV2	TRBJ2-5	TRBD1	few	TGTGCCAGCAGCGAAGACAGGGTAGAGACCCAGTACTTC	CASSEDRVETQYF
TRBV7-9	TRBJ2-1	TRBD1	.	TGTGCCAGCAGCCACCCTATGGGACAGGGGGGAAATGAGCAGTTCTTC	CASSHPMGQGGNEQFF
TRBV7-9	TRBJ2-5	.	few	TGTGCCAGCACCCCCGATAAGACCCAGTACTTC	CASTPDKTQYF
TRBV15	TRBJ2-7	.	.	TGTGCCACCAGCAGGAGTCTCCAGGAGCTTTCCCACTACGAGCAGTACTTC	CATSRSLQELSHYEQYF
TRBV3-1	TRBJ2-5	TRBD2	few	TGTGCCAGCAGCCCGACTAGCGGGGGAGGGAGGCAAGAGACCCAGTACTTC	CASSPTSGGGRQETQYF
TRBV6-1	TRBJ1-6	TRBD1	.	TGTGCCAGCAGTGAATGGGTCGGGGGACAGGGGGATTCACCCCTCCACTTT	CASSEWVGGQGDSPLHF
TRBV29-1	TRBJ1-2	.	many	TGCAGCGGAACAGGAGACTATGGCTACACCTTC	CSGTGDYGYTF
TRBV6-5	TRBJ2-3	TRBD2	once	TGTGCCAGCAGTTTCACCCCGGTTCTAGCGGGCACAGATACGCAGTATTTT	CASSFTPVLAGTDTQYF
TRBV20-1	TRBJ2-7	.	once	TGCAGTGCAACCGATAAAGACAGGATGTTCCACGAGCAGTACTTC	CSATDKDRMFHEQYF
TRBV3-1	TRBJ2-3	.	.	TGTGCCAGCACCCAAGCAGATACTAGCACAGATACGCAGTATTTT	CASTQADTSTDTQYF
TRBV7-6	TRBJ2-7	TRBD1	.	TGTGCCAGCAGCTTAGAGGGGTTACAGGGGCAACCTCCCTACGAGCAGTACTTC	CASSLEGLQGQPPYEQYF
TRBV7-9	TRBJ2-7	TRBD2	few	TGTGCCAGCAGCGCGGGGGGGGCCGGCTACGAGCAGTACTTC	CASSAGGAGYEQYF
TRBV20-1	TRBJ2-7	TRBD1	few	TGCAGTGCTAGAAGCTCCAGGGGGACCTACGAGCAGTACTTC	CSARSSRGTYEQYF
TRBV9	TRBJ2-7	.	once	TGTGCCAGCAGCGTACAGGGCTTCTCCTACGAGCAGTACTTC	CASSVQGFSYEQYF
TRBV24-1	TRBJ2-2	.	.	TGTGCCACCAGTAGTCGGGCGAACACCGGGGAGCTGTTTTTT	CATSSRANTGELFF
TRBV2	TRBJ1-2	TRBD1	few	TGTGCCAGCAGACCCAGGGACAGGCTATTATATGGGAACTATGGCTACACCTTC	CASRPRDRLLYGNYGYTF
TRBV11-2	TRBJ1-4	.	few	TGTGCCAGCAGCGGTCAGGGGACCGTTAATGAAAAACTGTTTTTT	CASSGQGTVNEKLFF
TRBV6-5	TRBJ2-3	.	.	TGTGCCAGCAGTTACTCCCCCAGCGGTATCACAGATACGCAGTATTTT	CASSYSPSGITDTQYF
TRBV29-1	TRBJ2-1	.	.	TGCAGCGTTGATGGGGGAGGTAGTGAGCAGTTCTTC	CSVDGGGSEQFF
TRBV3-1	TRBJ2-3	.	.	TGTGCCAGCAGCTTAGCCGCGGTGGGCCCTAGCACAGATACGCAGTATTTT	CASSLAAVGPSTDTQYF
TRBV6-5	TRBJ1-6	TRBD1	few	TGTGCCAGCAGTCAGGGGACAGGGGAATCACCCCTCCACTTT	CASSQGTGESPLHF
TRBV27	TRBJ2-7	TRBD2	many	TGTGCCAGCAACCTAGCGGGAGTGGGTGAGCAGTACTTC	CASNLAGVGEQYF
TRBV6-5	TRBJ2-1	TRBD1	.	TGTGCCAGCAGTTACCGGGACAGGGGATTTTATGAGCAGTTCTTC	CASSYRDRGFYEQFF
TRBV20-1	TRBJ2-7	.	.	TGCAGTGCTAATCTAGGTTACGAGCAGTACTTC	CSANLGYEQYF
TRBV7-9	TRBJ1-2	.	.	TGTGCCAGCAGCTTAGGTCGGGGGCTCCCCTATGGCTACACCTTC	CASSLGRGLPYGYTF
TRBV9	TRBJ2-7	.	.	TGTGCCAGCAGCGTAGAAGGGGATCCAGCCTACGAGCAGTACTTC	CASSVEGDPAYEQYF
TRBV12-5	TRBJ1-5	.	few	TGTGCTAGTGGTTTGGTACCGGGGGGAGAACAGCCCCAGCATTTT	CASGLVPGGEQPQHF
TRBV5-1	TRBJ2-2	.	many	TGCGCCAGCAGCTTGTCCCAGACGAACACCGGGGAGCTGTTTTTT	CASSLSQTNTGELFF
TRBV6-2/TRBV6-3	TRBJ2-1	.	.	TGTGCCAGCATTCTAGCTTTGAGCTCCTACAATGAGCAGTTCTTC	CASILALSSYNEQFF
TRBV9	TRBJ1-2	.	.	TGTGCCAGCAGCGGCGGGACCCGATATGGCTACACCTTC	CASSGGTRYGYTF
TRBV20-1	TRBJ2-6	.	many	TGCAGTGCTACTAACGGAGGCTCTGGGGCCAACGTCCTGACTTTC	CSATNGGSGANVLTF
TRBV6-5	TRBJ2-7	TRBD1	few	TGTGCCAGCAGTTGGGGTTATCCGGGACAGGGCTACGAGCAGTACTTC	CASSWGYPGQGYEQYF
TRBV12-3/TRBV12-4	TRBJ2-3	.	few	TGTGCCAGCACCCTGACAGGACTGCTCCTAGATACGCAGTATTTT	CASTLTGLLLDTQYF
TRBV2	TRBJ2-5	.	.	TGTGCCAGCAGTGAATGGGTAGAGACCCAGTACTTC	CASSEWVETQYF
TRBV7-9	TRBJ1-2	TRBD1	few	TGTGCCAGCAGCCCATCAGGGGGCGCGGGTGGCTACACCTTC	CASSPSGGAGGYTF
TRBV9	TRBJ1-1	.	.	TGTGCCAGCAGCGTAGGTAGCGGAATCGGCACCGAAGCTTTCTTT	CASSVGSGIGTEAFF
TRBV7-2	TRBJ1-4	.	.	TGTGCCAGCAGCGTCGTCAGGGGATACACTAATGAAAAACTGTTTTTT	CASSVVRGYTNEKLFF
TRBV20-1	TRBJ1-1	TRBD1	.	TGCAGTGCCGGGACAGGGGAAACTGAAGCTTTCTTT	CSAGTGETEAFF
TRBV20-1	TRBJ2-5	.	.	TGCAGTGCTCGGAGGGGGGAAGGTTTAGAGACCCAGTACTTC	CSARRGEGLETQYF
TRBV29-1	TRBJ2-4	.	.	TGCAGCGTTGAAGTCCAGGGCGGCCGGGGGGCCAAAAACATTCAGTACTTC	CSVEVQGGRGAKNIQYF
TRBV19	TRBJ2-1	TRBD2	.	TGTGCCAGTACGAGACTAGCGGCCGACAATGAGCAGTTCTTC	CASTRLAADNEQFF
TRBV15	TRBJ2-1	.	.	TGTGCCACCAGCAGAGGTCAGTTTGGCGGGATAAAATACAATGAGCAGTTCTTC	CATSRGQFGGIKYNEQFF
TRBV7-2	TRBJ2-2	.	.	TGTGCCGGCAGCTTGGTCACTCCCGGGGAGCTGTTTTTT	CAGSLVTPGELFF
TRBV11-2	TRBJ2-7	TRBD1	.	TGTGCCAGCAGCTCTCTGACAGGGATCACTTACGAGCAGTACTTC	CASSSLTGITYEQYF
TRBV4-1	TRBJ2-3	TRBD2	.	TGCGCCAGCAGCCAAGATTGGCTAGCGGGAGCTTTAGGCACAGATACGCAGTATTTT	CASSQDWLAGALGTDTQYF
TRBV27	TRBJ1-2	TRBD1	.	TGTGCCAGCAGTTTAAAGGCAGGGGGAAACTATGGCTACACCTTC	CASSLKAGGNYGYTF
TRBV6-5	TRBJ1-2	TRBD1	few	TGTGCCAGCAGCCTTTCCCAGGGGGCTAACTATGGCTACACCTTC	CASSLSQGANYGYTF
TRBV10-3	TRBJ2-1	TRBD2	.	TGTGCCATCAGTTCTAGCGGGGGGAGGAATGAGCAGTTCTTC	CAISSSGGRNEQFF
TRBV11-2	TRBJ1-3	.	.	TGTGCCAGCAGACAACGCGGCGGCCAGATGAGCTCTGGAAACACCATATATTTT	CASRQRGGQMSSGNTIYF
TRBV2	TRBJ2-2	TRBD2	few	TGTGCCAGCAGAGGACTAGCGGGGGCCACCCACACCGGGGAGCTGTTTTTT	CASRGLAGATHTGELFF
TRBV6-2/TRBV6-3	TRBJ2-5	.	.	TGTGCCAGCAGTCACGGGAGTGGGGAGCAGTCCTTC	CASSHGSGEQSF
TRBV3-1	TRBJ1-2	.	.	TGTGCCAGCAGCCAAGACGAGATGAACTATGGCTACACCTTC	CASSQDEMNYGYTF
TRBV12-3/TRBV12-4	TRBJ1-2	.	.	TGTGCCAGCAGCCTTACACCGTTTAATGGCTACACCTTC	CASSLTPFNGYTF